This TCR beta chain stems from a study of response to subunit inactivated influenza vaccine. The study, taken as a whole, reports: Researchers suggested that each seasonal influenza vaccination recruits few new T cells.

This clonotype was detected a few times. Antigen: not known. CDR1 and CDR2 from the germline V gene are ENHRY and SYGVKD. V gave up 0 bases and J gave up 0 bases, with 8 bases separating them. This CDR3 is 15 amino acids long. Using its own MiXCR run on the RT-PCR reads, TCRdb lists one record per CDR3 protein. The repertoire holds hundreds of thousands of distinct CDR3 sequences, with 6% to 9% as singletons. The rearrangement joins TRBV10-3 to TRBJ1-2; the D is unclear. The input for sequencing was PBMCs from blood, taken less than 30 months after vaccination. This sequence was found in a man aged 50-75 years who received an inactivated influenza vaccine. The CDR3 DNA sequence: TGTGCCATCAGTGAGTCTGGCGGATCTAACTATGGCTACACCTTC. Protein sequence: CAISESGGSNYGYTF.